These 27 T cell receptor beta chains were sequenced from one sample in a study of blood T cell repertoires in COVID-19. Using immunoSEQ multiplex PCR, the repertoire was profiled, and TCRdb retains in-frame clones only, with some absent. The repertoire holds 75,000 to 100,000 clones, with around 79% as singletons. Sequencing used peripheral blood. The receptor set was obtained from a woman over 75 with acute or convalescent COVID-19.

This rearrangement joins TRBV5-8 to TRBJ2-3; TRBD1 agrees at 9 bases. This CDR3 has 17 amino acids. The germline CDR1 and CDR2 sequences are SGHTS and YDEGEE. Trimming took 2 bases from V and 5 from J; bases not matched to a gene: 12. The CDR3 region is CASSFLGQGIGGDTQYF. The CDR3 coding sequence is TGTGCCAGCAGCTTCCTGGGACAGGGAATCGGTGGAGATACGCAGTATTTT.

This sequence joins TRBV10-3 and TRBJ1-2; D perhaps matches TRBD1 (6 bases). This CDR3 has 15 residues. Germline-derived CDR1 and CDR2 are ENHRY and SYGVKD. V gave up 2 bases and J gave up 5 bases, with 15 bases separating them. CDR3 sequence reads: CAISENTGISYGYTF. CDR3 in DNA: TGTGCCATCAGTGAGAACACAGGGATCTCATATGGCTACACCTTC.

The V gene is TRBV27, the J gene TRBJ2-7; TRBD2 matches 8 bases. Germline loops: CDR1 MNHEY, CDR2 SMNVEV (reference sequence). With V trimmed by 7 bases and J by 2 bases, 13 bases remained unmatched. This CDR3 is built from 16 residues. CDR3 amino acids: CASKEAGVGFTYEQYF. Written as DNA, the CDR3 is TGTGCCAGCAAAGAAGCGGGAGTTGGGTTCACCTACGAGCAGTACTTC.

The J gene is TRBJ1-2, the V gene TRBV3-1 (or the pseudogene TRBV3-2); TRBD1 matches 7 bases. The ends lost 2 bases at V and 7 bases at J; junction bases unmatched: 4. CDR1 is LGHDT and CDR2 is YNNKEL in the germline V gene (reference sequence). The CDR3 contains 13 residues. CDR3 in DNA: TGTGCCAGCAGCCAAACAGGGGTGGGTGGCTACACCTTC. It encodes CASSQTGVGGYTF.

CDR3 nucleotide sequence: TGTGCCAGCAGCTCACTACAGGGGCGGAGTGGCTACACCTTC. It is translated as CASSSLQGRSGYTF. V is TRBV7-2 and J is TRBJ1-2; 7 positions match TRBD1. The CDR3 totals 14 residues. V lost 4 bases, J lost 7 bases, and 9 bases stayed unmatched. Germline lookup yields CDR1 SGHTA and CDR2 FQGNSA.

The chain uses TRBV6-5 and TRBJ1-1; D is perhaps TRBD1 (6 bases). Germline V gene data show CDR1 as MNHEY and CDR2 as SVGAGI. Trimming removed 4 bases at V and 10 bases at J, with 13 bases between. The CDR3 loop spans 12 amino acids. CDR3 nucleotide sequence: TGTGCCAGCAGTTTACAGGGTCAAGGAGCTTTCTTT. Protein product: CASSLQGQGAFF.

This chain connects TRBV6-2 or TRBV6-3 to TRBJ1-1; 7 nucleotides match TRBD1. This CDR3 spans 15 amino acids. In germline, CDR1 is MNHEY, CDR2 SVGEGT. The V segment lost 5 bases and the J segment 0 bases; nucleotides outside the gene matches: 6. The CDR3 sequence is CASSHTGTVNTEAFF. CDR3 sequence (DNA): TGTGCCAGCAGTCACACCGGGACAGTGAACACTGAAGCTTTCTTT.

This clone was picked up one time. This chain uses TRBV6-2 or TRBV6-3 with TRBJ2-3; no firm D call. The V end was cut by 3 bases, the J end by 5 bases, with 12 bases between. The CDR3 covers 14 residues. The germline gives CDR1 MNHEY, CDR2 SVGEGT. CDR3 nucleotide sequence: TGTGCCAGCAGTTATGCCCTCACGGGAGATACGCAGTATTTT. Translating it yields CASSYALTGDTQYF.

The chain has TRBV4-2 and TRBJ1-6; D is possibly TRBD1 (5 bases). The CDR3 contains 14 residues. Germline V gives CDR1 LGHNA, CDR2 YNFKEQ. V lost 6 bases and J lost 7, with 13 bases in between. CDR3: CASRGHLGNSPLHF. CDR3 DNA sequence: TGTGCCAGCAGAGGACACCTTGGCAATTCACCCCTCCACTTT.

J is TRBJ1-2 and V is TRBV7-3; D uncertain. The CDR3 has 17 amino acids. The germline V gene has CDR1 SGHTA and CDR2 FQGTGA. Trimming left V 0 bases short and J 4 bases short, with 18 bases between. The CDR3 sequence: CASSLTAPGESSYGYTF. DNA for the CDR3: TGTGCCAGCAGCTTAACGGCCCCCGGGGAAAGTAGCTATGGCTACACCTTC.

The gene calls are TRBV6-1 and TRBJ1-1; perhaps TRBD1 as D (5 bases). Deletions cut 3 bases from V and 4 bases from J, with 12 bases between. The CDR3 is 14 residues long. Germline-derived CDR1 and CDR2 are MNHNS and SASEGT. This CDR3 is CASSELSGGTEAFF. The CDR3 DNA is TGTGCCAGCAGTGAGTTATCGGGGGGCACTGAAGCTTTCTTT.

J is TRBJ1-3 and V is TRBV11-2; 7 bases line up with TRBD1. The CDR3 has 16 amino acids. In germline, CDR1 is SGHAT, CDR2 FQNNGV. The V segment lost 8 bases and the J segment 0 bases; nucleotides outside the gene matches: 10. CDR3 amino acids: CASSSTTGSSGNTIYF. The CDR3 coding sequence is TGTGCCAGCTCGAGCACGACAGGGAGCTCTGGAAACACCATATATTTT. Full variable domain (outside the CDR3, taken from reference TRBV11-2 and TRBJ1-3): EAGVAQSPRYKIIEKRQSVAFWCNPISGHATLYWYQQILGQGPKLLIQFQNNGVVDDSQLPKDRFSAERLKGVDSTLKIQPAKLEDSAVYLCASSSTTGSSGNTIYFGEGSWLTVV.

This rearrangement joins TRBV7-9 to TRBJ2-7, with D uncertain. The germline gives CDR1 SEHNR, CDR2 FQNEAQ (reference sequence). V was pared by 4 bases and J by 7 bases, with 11 bases between. The CDR3 is 12 amino acids. CDR3 sequence reads: CASSSSRREQYF. The CDR3 DNA reads TGTGCCAGCAGCTCCTCGCGTCGAGAGCAGTACTTC.

V gene TRBV2 combines with J gene TRBJ1-6, with 10 bases lining up with TRBD1. The CDR3 loop spans 16 amino acids. Germline CDR1 reads SNHLY; CDR2 reads FYNNEI. The ends lost 2 bases at V and 10 bases at J; junction bases unmatched: 8. The chain's CDR3 is CASSEYGGTGDSPLHF. CDR3 DNA: TGTGCCAGCAGTGAATACGGCGGGACAGGGGACTCACCCCTCCACTTT.

The chain employs TRBV28 and TRBJ2-3; 9 bases align to TRBD2. This CDR3 is 16 amino acids long. Germline V gene sequence: CDR1 MDHEN, CDR2 SYDVKM. The trim removed 5 bases at V and 2 bases at J, leaving 8 bases unmatched. In nucleotides, the CDR3 is TGTGCCAGCAGTCCCTATTCTAGCGGGGTCACAGATACGCAGTATTTT. Translated: CASSPYSSGVTDTQYF.

In this sample, this clone turned up a few times. The J gene is TRBJ1-2, the V gene TRBV6-5; tentative D call: TRBD1 (6 bases). Deletions cut 6 bases from V and 7 bases from J, with 15 bases between. Germline V CDR1 and CDR2: MNHEY, SVGAGI. The CDR3 extends over 13 amino acids. The chain's CDR3 is CASRFDRQSGYTF. CDR3 sequence (DNA): TGTGCCAGCAGATTCGACAGGCAGAGTGGCTACACCTTC.

The rearrangement joins TRBV4-2 to TRBJ1-2, with D possibly being TRBD1 (5 bases). Trimming shortened V by 0 bases and J by 8 bases, and 16 bases separated the two germline ends. CDR3 length equals 15 residues. Germline CDR1 is LGHNA and CDR2 is YNFKEQ. CDR3 sequence: CASSQDEGAFGGYTF. In DNA, the CDR3 is TGTGCCAGCAGCCAAGATGAAGGGGCTTTTGGGGGCTACACCTTC.

The chain uses TRBV9 and TRBJ2-7, with 11 bases aligning to TRBD2. The V segment lost 4 bases and the J segment 5 bases; nucleotides outside the gene matches: 11. Germline assignment: CDR1 SGDLS and CDR2 YYNGEE. This CDR3 is 16 amino acids long. CDR3 residues: CASSPNSGRAIDEQYF. For the CDR3, the DNA is TGTGCCAGCAGCCCGAATAGCGGGAGGGCCATTGACGAGCAGTACTTC.

This chain links TRBV7-9 with TRBJ2-7, with 9 bases aligning to TRBD1. J was trimmed by 1 base and V by 0 bases; bases with no gene match: 4. The CDR3 consists of 16 residues. CDR1 is SEHNR and CDR2 is FQNEAQ in the germline V gene (reference sequence). CDR3 DNA: TGTGCCAGCAGCTTAGCGGGACAGGGCCCTTCCTACGAGCAGTACTTC. It yields the protein CASSLAGQGPSYEQYF.

The chain joins TRBV25-1 to TRBJ2-2; D is possibly TRBD1 (6 bases). The CDR3 length is 17 residues. Germline assignment: CDR1 MGHDK and CDR2 SYGVNS. Trimming took 6 bases from V and 0 from J, leaving 17 bases between them. CDR3 amino acids: CASRDDFRGSNTGELFF. As DNA, the CDR3 is TGTGCCAGCAGGGACGACTTCAGGGGCTCGAACACCGGGGAGCTGTTTTTT.

The V and J genes are TRBV7-9 and TRBJ1-5; D possibly corresponds to TRBD1 (5 bases). V lost 5 bases and J lost 6, with 8 bases in between. Per germline, CDR1 SEHNR and CDR2 FQNEAQ (reference sequence). The CDR3 loop spans 12 amino acids. The CDR3: CASSGGGQPQHF. CDR3 sequence (DNA): TGTGCCAGCAGCGGGGGGGGTCAGCCCCAGCATTTT. The full variable domain, rest sourced from reference TRBV7-9 and TRBJ1-5, is DTGVSQNPRHKITKRGQNVTFRCDPISEHNRLYWYRQTLGQGPEFLTYFQNEAQLEKSRLLSDRFSAERPKGSFSTLEIQRTEQGDSAMYLCASSGGGQPQHFGDGTRLSIL.

This clone showed up just a few times. This chain joins TRBV10-3 and TRBJ2-5; weak D call: TRBD2 (6 bases). CDR1 is ENHRY, CDR2 SYGVKD, per germline. The CDR3 covers 17 residues. Trimming removed 0 bases from V and 4 bases from J, with 18 bases in between. The CDR3: CAISESRGGATSETQYF. In DNA, the CDR3 is TGTGCCATCAGTGAGTCCCGTGGAGGGGCCACGTCAGAGACCCAGTACTTC.

The rearrangement joins TRBV2 to TRBJ2-1, with D possibly matching TRBD2 (5 bases). This CDR3 region has 13 residues. CDR1 is SNHLY, CDR2 FYNNEI, per germline. V lost 9 bases and J lost 1, with 10 bases in between. CDR3 residues: CASTDSSYNEQFF. DNA of the CDR3: TGTGCCAGTACGGACTCGTCCTACAATGAGCAGTTCTTC.

The J gene is TRBJ2-7, the V gene TRBV3-1 (or the pseudogene TRBV3-2); D possibly corresponds to TRBD2 (6 bases). With 0 bases removed from V and 6 bases from J, the gap between germline ends came to 9 bases. The V gene's germline CDR1 is LGHDT and CDR2 YNNKEL (reference sequence). The CDR3 contains 13 residues. CDR3 loop: CASSQEGGGEQYF. Written as DNA, the CDR3 is TGTGCCAGCAGCCAAGAGGGGGGTGGCGAGCAGTACTTC.

V is TRBV18 and J is TRBJ2-3; no reliable D call. Trimming took 8 bases from V and 1 from J, leaving 13 bases between them. There are 14 residues in the CDR3. Germline V gene sequence: CDR1 KGHSH, CDR2 LQKENI. The CDR3 DNA follows: TGTGCCAGCCTTGAGAAGTTTGGCACAGATACGCAGTATTTT. It translates to CASLEKFGTDTQYF.

This clone qualifies as medium-sized. This chain connects TRBV12-5 to TRBJ1-2; D perhaps matches TRBD1 (6 bases). Germline V gene sequence: CDR1 LGHNT, CDR2 FRNRAP. With 5 bases removed from V and 7 bases from J, the gap between germline ends came to 17 bases. The CDR3 extends over 14 amino acids. The CDR3 DNA is TGTGCTAGTGGTCCTCCCGGGACAATTCGTGGCTACACCTTC. Encoded protein: CASGPPGTIRGYTF.

The chain employs TRBV4-1 and TRBJ1-4; D is unclear. The CDR3 sequence is 13 residues long. CDR1 MGHRA and CDR2 YSYEKL come from the germline V gene. Deletions cut 0 bases from V and 10 bases from J, with 9 bases between. CDR3 in amino acids: CASSQERRGKLFF. CDR3 sequence (DNA): TGCGCCAGCAGCCAAGAAAGGCGGGGAAAACTGTTTTTT.